This record looks at one T cell receptor (beta chain) sequence and its context. Trimming removed 4 bases from V and 6 bases from J; junction bases left unmatched: 7. There are 15 residues in the CDR3. Per germline, CDR1 SGHRS and CDR2 YFSETQ. PCR amplification relied on 60 Vbeta primers (plus 13 Jbeta primers). Repertoires were generated with immunoSEQ multiplex PCR, while TCRdb's copy carries only in-frame clones and drops some. The sample includes roughly 100,000 clones, roughly 82% of them seen just once. This record comes from a study of cytomegalovirus exposure and HLA in healthy donors. Input material: PBMCs. This rearrangement joins TRBV5-1 to TRBJ1-6; 7 positions agree with TRBD1. The receptor was derived from a woman between 50 and 59 years old in good health and CMV-seropositive. The CDR3 reads CASSVYRGGNSPLHF. The CDR3 bases are TGCGCCAGCAGCGTGTACAGGGGTGGTAATTCACCCCTCCACTTT. Full variable domain (remainder filled in from reference TRBV5-1 and TRBJ1-6): KAGVTQTPRYLIKTRGQQVTLSCSPISGHRSVSWYQQTPGQGLQFLFEYFSETQRNKGNFPGRFSGRQFSNSRSEMNVSTLELGDSALYLCASSVYRGGNSPLHFGNGTRLTVT.